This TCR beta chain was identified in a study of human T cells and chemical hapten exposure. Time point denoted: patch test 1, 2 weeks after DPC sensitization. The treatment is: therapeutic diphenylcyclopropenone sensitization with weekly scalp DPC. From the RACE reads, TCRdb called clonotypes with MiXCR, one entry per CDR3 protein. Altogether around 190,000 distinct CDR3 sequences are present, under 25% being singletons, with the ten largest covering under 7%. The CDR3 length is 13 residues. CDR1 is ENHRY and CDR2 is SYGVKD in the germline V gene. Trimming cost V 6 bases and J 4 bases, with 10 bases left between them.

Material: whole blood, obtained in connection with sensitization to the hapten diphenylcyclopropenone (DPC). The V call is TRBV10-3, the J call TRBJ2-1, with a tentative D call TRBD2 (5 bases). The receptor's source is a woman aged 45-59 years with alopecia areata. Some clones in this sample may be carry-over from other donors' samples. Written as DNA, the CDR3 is TGTGCCATCAGCAGTACTAGGTACAATGAGCAGTTCTTC. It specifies CAISSTRYNEQFF.